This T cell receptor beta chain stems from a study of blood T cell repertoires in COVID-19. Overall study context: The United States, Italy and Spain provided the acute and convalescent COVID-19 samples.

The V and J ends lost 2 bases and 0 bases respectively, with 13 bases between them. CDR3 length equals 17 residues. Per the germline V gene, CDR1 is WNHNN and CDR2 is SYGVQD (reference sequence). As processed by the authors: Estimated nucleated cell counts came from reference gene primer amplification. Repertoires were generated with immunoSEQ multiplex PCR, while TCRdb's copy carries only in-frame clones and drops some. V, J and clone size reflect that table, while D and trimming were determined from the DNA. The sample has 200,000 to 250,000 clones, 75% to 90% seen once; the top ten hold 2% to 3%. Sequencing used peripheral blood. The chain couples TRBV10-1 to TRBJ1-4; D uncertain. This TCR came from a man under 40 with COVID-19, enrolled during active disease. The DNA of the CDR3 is TGCGCCAGCAGTGAGCCCTCAGGACTGGCAACTAATGAAAAACTGTTTTTT. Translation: CASSEPSGLATNEKLFF.